This TCR beta chain was documented in a study of blood T cell repertoires in COVID-19. The assay was immunoSEQ multiplex PCR, and TCRdb's table has in-frame clones only and misses some. The sample has 120,000 to 150,000 clones; about 88% are singletons. V lost 8 bases to trimming and J lost 1 base; unmatched junction nucleotides: 10. There are 17 residues in the CDR3. This chain links TRBV5-3 with TRBJ2-2, with 11 bases matching TRBD2. TRBV5-3 is recorded as an ORF, its role being uncertain. The sample consisted of peripheral blood. This clonotype originated in a human donor in a cohort sampled during active COVID-19. The CDR3 nucleotides read TGTGCCAGCGCGCCCCTAGCGGGAGGTGGGAACACCGGGGAGCTGTTTTTT. Protein sequence: CASAPLAGGGNTGELFF.